The clone carrying this T cell receptor beta chain has ten or more counts. V lost 2 bases and J lost 2, with 7 bases in between. CDR3 length: 13 residues. Germline CDR1 and CDR2: MNHEY and SVGAGI. The data belong to a study of T-cell reconstitution after alpha-beta-depleted transplantation in children. For TCRbeta, the library was prepared with unique molecular identifiers. MiXCR was run by TCRdb on the PCR reads, yielding one entry per CDR3 protein. The data contain 350,000 to 400,000 distinct CDR3 sequences, about a fifth of them seen just once; the ten biggest clones take up 3.5% to 4%. Specimen: PBMCs from the stem cell graft donor, collected from the stem cell graft. The TCR originated in a human donor who donated a stem cell graft to a child with acute myeloid leukemia. The chain couples TRBV6-5 to TRBJ2-7; D is uncertain. Here the CDR3 reads CASSYRQTYEQYF. The CDR3 DNA reads TGTGCCAGCAGTTACCGGCAGACCTACGAGCAGTACTTC.